The T cell receptor (beta chain) described here comes from a study of T cells in Graves' hyperthyroidism and ophthalmopathy (dated by TCRdb to about 2019). For the wider study: Peripheral blood samples were taken at the time of initial diagnosis, prior to any treatment. To identify distinguishing TCR V-J signatures, a discovery cohort of about 100 patients was used, comprising 43 with Graves' ophthalmopathy and around 57 with stable Graves' hyperthyroidism. Whether ophthalmopathy could be predicted prospectively was tested in an independent validation cohort made up of some 20 hyperthyroidism patients plus 17 patients who later progressed to ophthalmopathy. The approximately 95 discovery patients were divided at random into training and test sets in a 7:3 ratio. The study also compared thyroid tissue and blood T-cell repertoires from five or six Graves' hyperthyroidism patients. Following sampling, methimazole starting at 30 mg daily was given to hyperthyroidism patients, and high-dose intravenous methylprednisolone was given to ophthalmopathy patients. TCR Vbeta CDR3 sequencing of some 140 peripheral blood samples (under 45 ophthalmopathy, about 80 hyperthyroidism and around 17 progressor patients) is reported in the paper.

Stable Graves' hyperthyroidism was defined as no progression to ophthalmopathy during 18 months of follow-up. Hyperthyroidism patients were newly diagnosed, had a disease duration of under 2 months, and were aged 18 to 65 years. The study excluded patients with uncontrolled infections, other autoimmune diseases, pregnancy or lactation. Clinical symptoms, serum thyroxine and TRAb, thyroid ultrasound, and orbital computed tomography formed the basis for the diagnoses. PBMCs were isolated from about 10 ml of fresh peripheral blood by Ficoll-Paque density gradient centrifugation. Total RNA was extracted with Trizol reagent, and quality was checked on an Agilent 2100 Bioanalyzer. The study at large found these results: Blood samples also contained most of the expanded thyroid clonotypes (frequency above 0.001), which suggests that blood repertoires may reflect thyroid immune responses. In validation, the model predicted progression to ophthalmopathy a median of about 6.8 months before onset, with around 70% sensitivity and nearly 75% specificity. No statistical method was used to fix the sample size in advance, and group allocation was not hidden from the investigators. A 13 V-J signature model separated ophthalmopathy from stable hyperthyroidism, with 87.88% sensitivity and 81.08% specificity in cross-validation and 80%/75% in testing.

The TCR beta CDR3 regions were amplified from the RNA transcripts. For the first round of RT-PCR on the TCR CDR3, the HTBI primer set was used together with the Qiagen OneStep RT-PCR kit. Libraries were constructed in a second round of multiplex PCR, after which size selection and purification were performed. The libraries were sequenced on an Illumina HiSeq2000 using paired-end 100 bp reads. The authors processed their data as follows. SOAPnuke was used to process the raw data, throwing out any read that contained adapters or uncalled bases, had a mean Phred below 15, or lacked an exact constant-primer or identifier match. COPE v1.2.5 was used to merge the high-quality paired reads, and each unique nucleotide sequence was defined as a clonotype. MiTCR v1.1 was used to align clonotypes to the IMGT TRBV, TRBD and TRBJ reference segments. Only V-J combinations with frequency above 0.0001, covering about 99% of repertoires, were analysed. The TCS score was defined as F50 (clonal expansion) divided by E x V (chaos), with BLOSUM62-based TCRdist calculated between CDR3 peptides within each V-J. Welch's t-statistics and random forest reduced 500 to 650 V-J features to 13, which were used in a naive Bayes classifier (R e1071). Thyroid-blood repertoire similarity was quantified with the Morisita-Horn index. The raw public data were reprocessed by TCRdb itself: fastp quality trimming at Q25, MiXCR clonotype calling, in-frame beta chains only. Each CDR3 protein gets just one entry, which takes the most common genes and DNA from the rows behind it. TCRdb, rather than the study authors, made the V and J calls. The sample table holds over 90,000 distinct CDR3 sequences, of which about half were seen once. Jointly, the top ten make up about 25% of the sample.

In regard to this clonotype: Its antigen specificity is not known. No per-base quality is available; no much larger clone lies one base away.

The sequence was collected from a middle-aged man with Graves' hyperthyroidism. Sequencing was done on a sample of blood.

The bases read TGTGCCAGCAGCTCCGGACGGACAGGGACCTACAATGAGCAGTTCTTC. It translates as CASSSGRTGTYNEQFF. Here the chain combines TRBV7-9 and TRBJ2-1; the central 8 bases match TRBD1. CDR1 is given as SEHNR and CDR2 as FQNEAQ, both from the germline V gene (reference sequence). Including cysteine and phenylalanine, the CDR3 has 16 amino acids. Solely the CDR3 DNA is kept, with 48 bases framed from the first base. Here V drops 4 bases and J drops 2 bases, and the junction holds 7 bases not matched to any gene.